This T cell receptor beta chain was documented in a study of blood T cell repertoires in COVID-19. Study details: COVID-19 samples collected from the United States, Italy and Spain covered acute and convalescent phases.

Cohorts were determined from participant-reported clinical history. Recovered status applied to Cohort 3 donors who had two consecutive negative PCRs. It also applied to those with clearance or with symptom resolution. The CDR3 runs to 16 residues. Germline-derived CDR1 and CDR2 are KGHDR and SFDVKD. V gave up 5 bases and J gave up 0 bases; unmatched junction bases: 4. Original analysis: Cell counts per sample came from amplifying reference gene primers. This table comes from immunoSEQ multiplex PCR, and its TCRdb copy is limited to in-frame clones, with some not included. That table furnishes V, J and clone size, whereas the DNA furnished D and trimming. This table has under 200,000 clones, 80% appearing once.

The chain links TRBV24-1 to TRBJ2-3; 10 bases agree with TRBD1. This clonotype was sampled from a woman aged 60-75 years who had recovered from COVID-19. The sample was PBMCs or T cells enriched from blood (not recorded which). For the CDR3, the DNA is TGTGCCACCAGTGGGACAGGGGGAACTAGCACAGATACGCAGTATTTT. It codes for CATSGTGGTSTDTQYF.